A single sample gave rise to the 28 T cell receptor beta chains below, sequenced in a study of blood T cell repertoires in COVID-19. Clones were sequenced by immunoSEQ multiplex PCR, and TCRdb holds only the in-frame ones, with some missing. The sample has roughly 100,000 clones; 75% to 90% are singletons. Sequenced: peripheral blood. Source of these receptors: a woman aged 45-65 years with COVID-19, enrolled during active disease.

The chain employs TRBV4-1 and TRBJ1-1, with D possibly TRBD1 on 6 matching bases. V lost 0 bases and J 1 base, leaving 18 bases between the germline ends. This CDR3 comprises 18 residues. CDR1 is MGHRA and CDR2 is YSYEKL in the germline V gene. The DNA for the CDR3 is TGCGCCAGCAGCCAAGACCCCATAAACAGGGATACGAACACTGAAGCTTTCTTT. This codes for CASSQDPINRDTNTEAFF.

This CDR3 is CASSQDIAGAVTGELFF. The CDR3, as DNA: TGTGCCAGCAGCCAAGATATAGCGGGGGCCGTCACCGGGGAGCTGTTTTTT. This chain joins TRBV14 and TRBJ2-2; TRBD2 matches at 9 bases. Trimming took 0 bases from V and 4 from J; bases not matched to a gene: 6. The CDR3 is made up of 17 amino acids. Germline values: CDR1 SGHDN, CDR2 FVKESK.

The rearrangement links TRBV6-6 to TRBJ1-4; 7 bases are a match to TRBD1. The germline V gene encodes CDR1 MNHNY and CDR2 SVGAGI (reference sequence). The CDR3 runs to 13 residues. The V gene end was trimmed by 10 bases and the J gene end by 8 bases; junction bases not matched to a gene: 10. The CDR3 region is CAIRDSEKEKLFF. The DNA for the CDR3 is TGTGCCATCAGGGACAGTGAGAAAGAAAAACTGTTTTTT.

This sequence joins TRBV19 and TRBJ2-3; 8 bases fit TRBD1. The germline V gene has CDR1 LNHDA and CDR2 SQIVND (reference sequence). This CDR3 spans 14 amino acids. Losses at the gene ends were 9 bases for V and 0 bases for J; bases not matched to a gene: 5. CDR3: CASRTGHSTDTQYF. In nucleotides, the CDR3 is TGTGCCAGCCGGACAGGGCATAGCACAGATACGCAGTATTTT.

This chain connects TRBV30 to TRBJ2-7, with D tentatively TRBD2 (6 bases). V was cut by 3 bases and J by 2 bases, with 14 bases left in between. The CDR3 loop spans 14 amino acids. Germline V CDR1 and CDR2: GTSNPN, SVGIG (reference sequence). The CDR3 sequence is CAWRPGLLTYEQYF. In DNA form, the CDR3 reads TGTGCCTGGAGGCCGGGACTCCTGACCTACGAGCAGTACTTC.

The chain uses TRBV3-1 (or the pseudogene TRBV3-2) and TRBJ2-7; possibly TRBD1 for D (5 bases). V lost 2 bases to trimming and J lost 3 bases, with 11 bases between them. CDR1 and CDR2 from the germline V gene are LGHDT and YNNKEL (reference sequence). The CDR3 consists of 14 residues. This CDR3 reads CASSQYVGVYEQYF. CDR3 DNA sequence: TGTGCCAGCAGCCAATATGTAGGGGTCTACGAGCAGTACTTC.

This rearrangement joins TRBV4-1 to TRBJ1-2; the D gene is possibly TRBD1 (6 bases). The CDR3 extends over 17 amino acids. The germline V and J ends were trimmed by 0 bases and 4 bases, with 18 bases remaining between them. Germline assignment: CDR1 MGHRA and CDR2 YSYEKL. The CDR3 DNA reads as TGCGCCAGCAGCCAAGATTTGGGGACACGGACTTCCTATGGCTACACCTTC. Its protein is CASSQDLGTRTSYGYTF.

V gene TRBV6-5 combines with J gene TRBJ2-5; the D is unclear. Germline V lookup: CDR1 MNHEY, CDR2 SVGAGI. The CDR3 totals 14 residues. The V and J ends lost 4 bases and 5 bases respectively, with 14 bases between them. CDR3 in amino acids: CASSSGEAVETQYF. The DNA of the CDR3 is TGTGCCAGCAGTTCTGGAGAGGCGGTGGAGACCCAGTACTTC.

This CDR3 reads CASSLVVASLVGYNEQFF. CDR3 nucleotide sequence: TGTGCCAGCAGCTTGGTGGTAGCCTCACTGGTCGGCTACAATGAGCAGTTCTTC. The chain is built from TRBV5-6 and TRBJ2-1; D is unclear. The CDR3 covers 18 residues. CDR1 is SGHDT, CDR2 YYEEEE, per germline. Deletions cut 0 bases from V and 3 bases from J, with 19 bases between. Variable domain in full (rest from reference TRBV5-6 and TRBJ2-1): DAGVTQSPTHLIKTRGQQVTLRCSPKSGHDTVSWYQQALGQGPQFIFQYYEEEERQRGNFPDRFSGHQFPNYSSELNVNALLLGDSALYLCASSLVVASLVGYNEQFFGPGTRLTVL.

This clone was seen a single time. V gene TRBV11-2 combines with J gene TRBJ2-5; tentative D call: TRBD2 (6 bases). Germline-derived CDR1 and CDR2 are SGHAT and FQNNGV. Trimming left V 1 base short and J 1 base short, with 10 bases between. CDR3 length: 15 residues. The CDR3 sequence: CASSLGGGSQETQYF. The CDR3 bases are TGTGCCAGCAGCTTAGGTGGGGGGTCCCAAGAGACCCAGTACTTC.

This clone was seen a single time. The chain carries TRBV7-9 and TRBJ1-3; D remains unclear. Germline CDR1 reads SEHNR; CDR2 reads FQNEAQ (reference sequence). Trimming stripped 3 bases from V and 2 bases from J, with 11 bases between. This CDR3 contains 15 residues. The CDR3 protein is CASSFGSGAGNTIYF. In DNA, the CDR3 is TGTGCCAGCAGCTTTGGTTCCGGGGCTGGAAACACCATATATTTT.

This clone has only one observation. V gene TRBV12-5 combines with J gene TRBJ1-2; TRBD1 matches 7 bases. The ends lost 0 bases at V and 1 base at J; junction bases unmatched: 5. The CDR3 runs to 16 residues. CDR1 LGHNT and CDR2 FRNRAP come from the germline V gene. CDR3 in amino acids: CASGLVGQQYNYGYTF. The DNA for the CDR3 is TGTGCTAGTGGTTTGGTGGGACAGCAGTATAACTATGGCTACACCTTC.

This clone was seen a handful of times. This chain joins TRBV14 and TRBJ1-4; TRBD1 agrees at 9 bases. CDR1 is SGHDN, CDR2 FVKESK, per germline. Trimming took 6 bases from V and 4 from J; bases not matched to a gene: 6. CDR3 length: 15 residues. CDR3 sequence (DNA): TGTGCCAGCAGTCTACGGACAGGGGATAATGAAAAACTGTTTTTT. Protein product: CASSLRTGDNEKLFF.

The chain uses TRBV19 and TRBJ1-4, with D unresolved. V lost 0 bases and J lost 1, with 9 bases in between. The germline V gene encodes CDR1 LNHDA and CDR2 SQIVND (reference sequence). CDR3 length: 16 amino acids. The chain's CDR3 is CASSIESGGTNEKLFF. Here the CDR3 DNA reads TGTGCCAGTAGTATAGAGAGTGGTGGAACTAATGAAAAACTGTTTTTT.

The rearrangement joins TRBV23-1 to TRBJ2-2; D possibly corresponds to TRBD1 (6 bases). TRBV23-1 is an open reading frame whose function is uncertain. The V gene lost 0 bases and the J gene lost 6 bases, with 14 bases spanning the gap. The CDR3 covers 16 residues. In DNA form, the CDR3 reads TGCGCCAGCAGTCAATCCAGACAGGCCCATTCCGGGGAGCTGTTTTTT. Translation gives CASSQSRQAHSGELFF.

This clone was observed once. The chain uses TRBV5-1 and TRBJ1-1; maybe TRBD1 (5 bases). Germline V gene lookup returns CDR1 SGHRS and CDR2 YFSETQ. The CDR3 spans 14 residues. The V gene lost 4 bases and the J gene lost 6 bases, with 16 bases spanning the gap. CDR3 bases: TGCGCCAGCAGCCCCTCTTCCGGGGGGGCTGAAGCTTTCTTT. Translating it yields CASSPSSGGAEAFF. Full variable domain (rest looked up from reference TRBV5-1 and TRBJ1-1): KAGVTQTPRYLIKTRGQQVTLSCSPISGHRSVSWYQQTPGQGLQFLFEYFSETQRNKGNFPGRFSGRQFSNSRSEMNVSTLELGDSALYLCASSPSSGGAEAFFGQGTRLTVV.

The J gene is TRBJ1-2, the V gene TRBV2, with D tentatively TRBD1 (6 bases). The CDR3 is 13 amino acids. Per the germline V gene, CDR1 is SNHLY and CDR2 is FYNNEI. Trimming cost V 6 bases and J 4 bases, with 12 bases left between them. The CDR3 protein is CASRGALGYGYTF. In DNA, the CDR3 is TGTGCCAGCAGGGGGGCCCTTGGCTATGGCTACACCTTC.

The rearrangement uses TRBV23-1 and TRBJ2-5; a weak D match, TRBD1 (5 bases). TRBV23-1 is sorted into the ORF group, with uncertain function. V shed 6 bases and J shed 5 bases, with 19 bases lying between them. The CDR3 is made up of 15 amino acids. In DNA, the CDR3 is TGCGCCAGCAGCCCCCAAGGGGTATATGGGGAGACCCAGTACTTC. As protein: CASSPQGVYGETQYF.

J is TRBJ2-5 and V is TRBV9; 7 bases are shared with TRBD1. V lost 1 base and J lost 0; bases outside the gene matches: 6. CDR3 size: 16 residues. Germline V CDR1 and CDR2: SGDLS, YYNGEE. The CDR3 region has the DNA TGTGCCAGCAGCGTACCTCCTACAGGGGACCAAGAGACCCAGTACTTC. It codes for CASSVPPTGDQETQYF.

V gene TRBV4-3 combines with J gene TRBJ1-5; no firm D call. Germline V gene lookup returns CDR1 LGHNA and CDR2 YSLEER. Trimming cost V 0 bases and J 0 bases, with 6 bases left between them. The CDR3 consists of 15 residues. The DNA of the CDR3 is TGCGCCAGCAGCCAAGATCTAAATAGCAATCAGCCCCAGCATTTT. Its translation: CASSQDLNSNQPQHF.

The chain couples TRBV5-1 to TRBJ1-1; TRBD1 might be the D (5 bases). V shed 1 base and J shed 4 bases, with 8 bases lying between them. The germline gives CDR1 SGHRS, CDR2 YFSETQ. CDR3 size: 13 residues. In DNA, the CDR3 is TGCGCCAGCAGCTTGAGCACAGGCACTGAAGCTTTCTTT. Protein: CASSLSTGTEAFF.

The chain employs TRBV7-2 and TRBJ2-1; 11 nucleotides line up with TRBD2. Germline V gene lookup returns CDR1 SGHTA and CDR2 FQGNSA. The CDR3 runs to 16 residues. V lost 1 base to trimming and J lost 6 bases; unmatched junction nucleotides: 5. CDR3 nucleotide sequence: TGTGCCAGCAGCTTAGTGGGGGGACTAGCGGCCAATGAGCAGTTCTTC. Protein sequence: CASSLVGGLAANEQFF.

This rearrangement joins TRBV5-4 to TRBJ1-4; D may be TRBD1 (6 bases). The CDR3 is 13 amino acids. From germline, CDR1 is SGHNT and CDR2 YYREEE (reference sequence). V lost 7 bases, J lost 8 bases, and 15 bases lay in between. The CDR3: CASGNRDDEKLFF. CDR3 nucleotides: TGTGCCAGCGGCAACAGGGATGACGAAAAACTGTTTTTT.

V usage is TRBV5-1 and J usage is TRBJ2-2; 8 nucleotides match TRBD1. Germline-derived CDR1 and CDR2 are SGHRS and YFSETQ. The V and J ends lost 4 bases and 1 base, in that order; junction bases with no gene match: 6. The CDR3 consists of 16 residues. The CDR3: CASSVAGTGNTGELFF. CDR3 sequence (DNA): TGCGCCAGCAGCGTCGCCGGGACAGGGAACACCGGGGAGCTGTTTTTT.

The V and J genes are TRBV5-8 and TRBJ2-2; D is uncertain. This CDR3 is 14 amino acids long. Germline V CDR1 and CDR2: SGHTS, YDEGEE. The ends were cut back, 0 bases at V and 1 base at J, with 4 bases in the middle. The CDR3 bases are TGTGCCAGCAGCTTGGGACAGAACACCGGGGAGCTGTTTTTT. Protein sequence: CASSLGQNTGELFF.

The CDR3 coding sequence is TGTGCCAGCAGTCAAACAGGGCGAACGGCTGAAAAACTGTTTTTT. The encoded protein is CASSQTGRTAEKLFF. The genes are TRBV2 and TRBJ1-4, with D perhaps matching TRBD1 (6 bases). This CDR3 has 15 amino acids. Trimming shortened V by 5 bases and J by 7 bases, and 17 bases separated the two germline ends. Germline CDR1 SNHLY, CDR2 FYNNEI. The whole variable domain, filled in from reference TRBV2 and TRBJ1-4, reads EPEVTQTPSHQVTQMGQEVILRCVPISNHLYFYWYRQILGQKVEFLVSFYNNEISEKSEIFDDQFSVERPDGSNFTLKIRSTKLEDSAMYFCASSQTGRTAEKLFFGSGTQLSVL.

The chain uses TRBV9 and TRBJ2-3; D might be TRBD2 (5 bases). V shed 0 bases and J shed 1 base, with 9 bases lying between them. Germline CDR1 and CDR2: SGDLS and YYNGEE. This CDR3 comprises 15 residues. The CDR3: CASSVVGVGTDTQYF. The CDR3 DNA follows: TGTGCCAGCAGCGTAGTCGGGGTGGGCACAGATACGCAGTATTTT.

This chain connects TRBV10-1 to TRBJ2-3; 14 bases agree with TRBD2. V lost 5 bases, J lost 2 bases, and 12 bases stayed unmatched. The CDR3 consists of 19 residues. Germline CDR1 and CDR2: WNHNN and SYGVQD (reference sequence). The CDR3: CASSRARLAGGPDTDTQYF. The CDR3 DNA follows: TGCGCCAGCAGTCGAGCTAGACTAGCGGGGGGGCCCGACACAGATACGCAGTATTTT.